The text below deals with one T cell receptor beta chain. MiXCR was run by TCRdb on the 5' RACE reads, yielding one entry per CDR3 protein. In the table there are under 45,000 distinct CDR3 sequences, about 29% of which are singletons. Memory CD4+ cells were defined as CD4+CD45RO+CD25-. The CDR3 has 14 residues. Germline lookup yields CDR1 MNHEY and CDR2 SVGEGT. V shed 5 bases, J shed 2 bases, and the junction held 6 bases outside the gene matches. The sample taken for sequencing was tumor-infiltrating memory CD4+ T cells sorted from the breast tumor. The subset is: memory CD4+ T cells, CD4+CD45RO+CD25-. This clonotype was sampled from a female donor with breast cancer. The gene calls are TRBV6-2 or TRBV6-3 and TRBJ2-7; TRBD1 matches at 7 bases. In nucleotides, the CDR3 is TGTGCCAGCAGTCGACAGGGCGGCACCTACGAGCAGTACTTC. Protein: CASSRQGGTYEQYF.